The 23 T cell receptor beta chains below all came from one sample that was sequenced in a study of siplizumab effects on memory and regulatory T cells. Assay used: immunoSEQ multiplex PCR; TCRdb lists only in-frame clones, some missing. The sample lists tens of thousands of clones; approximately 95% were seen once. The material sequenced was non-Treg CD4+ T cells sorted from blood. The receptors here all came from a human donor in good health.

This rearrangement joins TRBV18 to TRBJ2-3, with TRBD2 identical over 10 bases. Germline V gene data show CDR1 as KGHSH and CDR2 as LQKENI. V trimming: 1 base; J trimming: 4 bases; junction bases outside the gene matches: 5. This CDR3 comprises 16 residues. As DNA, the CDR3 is TGTGCCAGCTCACCACAGGCTAGCGGGGGAGCAGATACGCAGTATTTT. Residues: CASSPQASGGADTQYF.

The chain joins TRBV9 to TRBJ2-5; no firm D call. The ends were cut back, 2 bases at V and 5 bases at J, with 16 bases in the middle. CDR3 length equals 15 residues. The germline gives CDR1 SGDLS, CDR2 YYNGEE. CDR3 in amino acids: CASSVTPRVEETQYF. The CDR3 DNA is TGTGCCAGCAGCGTTACTCCCCGGGTGGAGGAGACCCAGTACTTC.

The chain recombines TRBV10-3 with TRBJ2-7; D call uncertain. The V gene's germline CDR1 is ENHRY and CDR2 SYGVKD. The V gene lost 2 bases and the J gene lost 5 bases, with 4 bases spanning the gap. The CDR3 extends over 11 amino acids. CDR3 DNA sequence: TGTGCCATCAGTGAGCCGAACGAGCAGTACTTC. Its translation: CAISEPNEQYF.

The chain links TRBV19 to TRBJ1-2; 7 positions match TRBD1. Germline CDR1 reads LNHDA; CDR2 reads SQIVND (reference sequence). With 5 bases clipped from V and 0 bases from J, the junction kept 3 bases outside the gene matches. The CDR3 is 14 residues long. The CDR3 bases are TGTGCCAGTAGTTCCGGGACAGCTAACTATGGCTACACCTTC. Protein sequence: CASSSGTANYGYTF. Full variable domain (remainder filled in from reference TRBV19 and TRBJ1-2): DGGITQSPKYLFRKEGQNVTLSCEQNLNHDAMYWYRQDPGQGLRLIYYSQIVNDFQKGDIAEGYSVSREKKESFPLTVTSAQKNPTAFYLCASSSGTANYGYTFGSGTRLTVV.

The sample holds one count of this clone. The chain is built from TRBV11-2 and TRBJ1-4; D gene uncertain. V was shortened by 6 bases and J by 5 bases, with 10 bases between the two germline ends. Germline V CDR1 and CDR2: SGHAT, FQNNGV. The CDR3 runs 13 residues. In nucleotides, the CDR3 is TGTGCCAGCAGTCGTGGCCCCAATGAAAAACTGTTTTTT. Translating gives CASSRGPNEKLFF. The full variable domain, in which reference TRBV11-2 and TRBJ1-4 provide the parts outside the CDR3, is EAGVAQSPRYKIIEKRQSVAFWCNPISGHATLYWYQQILGQGPKLLIQFQNNGVVDDSQLPKDRFSAERLKGVDSTLKIQPAKLEDSAVYLCASSRGPNEKLFFGSGTQLSVL.

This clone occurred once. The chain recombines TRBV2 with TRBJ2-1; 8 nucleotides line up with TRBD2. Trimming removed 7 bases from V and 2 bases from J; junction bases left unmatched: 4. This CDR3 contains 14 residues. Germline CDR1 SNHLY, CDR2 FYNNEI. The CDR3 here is CASNSGNPYNEQFF. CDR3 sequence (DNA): TGTGCCAGCAATAGCGGGAACCCCTACAATGAGCAGTTCTTC.

The CDR3, as DNA: TGTGCCTGGAGGGGCCGGGACAGGGTTAAAGATACGCAGTATTTT. Its translation is CAWRGRDRVKDTQYF. The genes are TRBV30 and TRBJ2-3; the match to TRBD1 covers 9 bases. Germline V CDR1 and CDR2: GTSNPN, SVGIG (reference sequence). V was pared by 3 bases and J by 5 bases, with 9 bases of the junction left unmatched. This CDR3 has 15 residues.

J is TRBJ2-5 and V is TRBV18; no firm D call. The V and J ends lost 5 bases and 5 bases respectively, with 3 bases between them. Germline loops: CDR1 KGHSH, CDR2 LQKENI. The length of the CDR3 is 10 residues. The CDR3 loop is CASSYETQYF. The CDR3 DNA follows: TGTGCCAGCTCATATGAGACCCAGTACTTC. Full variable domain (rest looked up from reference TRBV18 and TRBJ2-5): NAGVMQNPRHLVRRRGQEARLRCSPMKGHSHVYWYRQLPEEGLKFMVYLQKENIIDESGMPKERFSAEFPKEGPSILRIQQVVRGDSAAYFCASSYETQYFGPGTRLLVL.

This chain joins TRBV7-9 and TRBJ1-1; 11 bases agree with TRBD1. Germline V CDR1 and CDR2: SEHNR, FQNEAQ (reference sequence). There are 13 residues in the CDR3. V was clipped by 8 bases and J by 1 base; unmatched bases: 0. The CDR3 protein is CASGQGANTEAFF. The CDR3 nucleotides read TGTGCCAGCGGACAGGGGGCGAACACTGAAGCTTTCTTT.

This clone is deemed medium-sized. The CDR3 DNA sequence: TGTGCTAGTGGTTTACAGCCTCGGAGCACCATATATTTT. Translating it yields CASGLQPRSTIYF. The rearrangement links TRBV12-5 to TRBJ1-3, with no clear D. With 3 bases removed from V and 9 bases from J, the gap between germline ends came to 12 bases. Germline V gene sequence: CDR1 LGHNT, CDR2 FRNRAP. CDR3 length: 13 amino acids.

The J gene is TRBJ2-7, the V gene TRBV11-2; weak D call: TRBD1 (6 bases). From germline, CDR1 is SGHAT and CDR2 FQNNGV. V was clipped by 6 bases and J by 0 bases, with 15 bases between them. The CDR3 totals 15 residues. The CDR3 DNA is TGTGCCAGCAGTTTTTATCAGGGGCCCTCCTACGAGCAGTACTTC. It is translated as CASSFYQGPSYEQYF.

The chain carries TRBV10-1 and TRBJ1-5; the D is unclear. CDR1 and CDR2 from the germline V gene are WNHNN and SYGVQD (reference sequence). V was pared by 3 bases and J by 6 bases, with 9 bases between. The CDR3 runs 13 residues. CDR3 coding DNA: TGCGCCAGCAGTGATACGGGGTCTCAGCCCCAGCATTTT. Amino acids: CASSDTGSQPQHF.

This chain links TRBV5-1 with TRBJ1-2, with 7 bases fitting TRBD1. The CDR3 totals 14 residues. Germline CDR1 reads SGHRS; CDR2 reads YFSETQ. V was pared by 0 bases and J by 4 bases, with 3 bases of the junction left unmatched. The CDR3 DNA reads TGCGCCAGCAGCTTGGGACAGGGAGTCTATGGCTACACCTTC. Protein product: CASSLGQGVYGYTF.

CDR3 sequence (DNA): TGTGCCAGCAGAAGCATGGGGGACCCCGGGAGAGAGCAGTACTTC. Translated: CASRSMGDPGREQYF. The chain employs TRBV6-1 and TRBJ2-7, with D possibly being TRBD2 (6 bases). The CDR3 spans 15 residues. Germline-derived CDR1 and CDR2 are MNHNS and SASEGT. With 6 bases removed from V and 7 bases from J, the gap between germline ends came to 22 bases.

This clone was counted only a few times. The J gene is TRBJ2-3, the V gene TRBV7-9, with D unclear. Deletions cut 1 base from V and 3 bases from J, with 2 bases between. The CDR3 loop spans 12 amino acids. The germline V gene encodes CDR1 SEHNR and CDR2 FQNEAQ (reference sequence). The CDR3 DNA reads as TGTGCCAGCAGCTTAGGAACAGATACGCAGTATTTT. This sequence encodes CASSLGTDTQYF.

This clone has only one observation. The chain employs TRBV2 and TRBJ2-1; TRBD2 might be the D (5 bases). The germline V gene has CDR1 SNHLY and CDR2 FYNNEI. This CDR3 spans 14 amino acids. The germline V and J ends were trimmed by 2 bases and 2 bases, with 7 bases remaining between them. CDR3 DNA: TGTGCCAGCAGTGAATCAGCGGCCTACAATGAGCAGTTCTTC. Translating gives CASSESAAYNEQFF.

CDR3 protein: CASSPSGRDRRIQYF. The CDR3 nucleotides are TGCGCCAGCAGCCCCTCGGGACGGGACAGGAGGATTCAGTACTTC. This chain uses TRBV5-1 with TRBJ2-4; 8 nucleotides align to TRBD1. The length of the CDR3 is 15 residues. Germline loops: CDR1 SGHRS, CDR2 YFSETQ. The trim removed 4 bases at V and 10 bases at J, leaving 13 bases unmatched.

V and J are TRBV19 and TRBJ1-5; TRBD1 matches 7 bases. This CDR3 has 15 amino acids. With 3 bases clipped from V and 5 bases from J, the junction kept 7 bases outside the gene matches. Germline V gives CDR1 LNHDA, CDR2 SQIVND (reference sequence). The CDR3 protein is CASSIFGTAYQPQHF. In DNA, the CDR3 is TGTGCCAGTAGTATCTTCGGGACAGCTTATCAGCCCCAGCATTTT.

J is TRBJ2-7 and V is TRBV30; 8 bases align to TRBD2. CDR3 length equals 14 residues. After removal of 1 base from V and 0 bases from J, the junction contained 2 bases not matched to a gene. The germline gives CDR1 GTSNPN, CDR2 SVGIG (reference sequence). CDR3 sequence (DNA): TGTGCCTGGAGTGGCGGGGGGAGCTCCTACGAGCAGTACTTC. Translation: CAWSGGGSSYEQYF.

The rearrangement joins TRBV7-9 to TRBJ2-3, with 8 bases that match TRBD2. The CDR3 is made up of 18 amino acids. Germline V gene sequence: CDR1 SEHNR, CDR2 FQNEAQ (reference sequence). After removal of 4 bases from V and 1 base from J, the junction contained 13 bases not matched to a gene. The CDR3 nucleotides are TGTGCCAGCAGCTACCGTGGCGGGAGGATTGGAGGCACAGATACGCAGTATTTT. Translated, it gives CASSYRGGRIGGTDTQYF.

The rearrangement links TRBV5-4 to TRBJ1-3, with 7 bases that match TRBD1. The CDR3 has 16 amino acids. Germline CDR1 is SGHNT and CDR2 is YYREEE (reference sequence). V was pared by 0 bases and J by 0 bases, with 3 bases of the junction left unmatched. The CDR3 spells CASSLEGALSGNTIYF. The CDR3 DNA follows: TGTGCCAGCAGCTTGGAGGGGGCCCTCTCTGGAAACACCATATATTTT.

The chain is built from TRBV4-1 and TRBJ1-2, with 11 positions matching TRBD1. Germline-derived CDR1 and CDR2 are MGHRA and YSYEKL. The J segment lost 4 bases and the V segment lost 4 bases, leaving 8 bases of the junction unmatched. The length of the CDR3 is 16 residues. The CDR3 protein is CASSPKGQGVFYGYTF. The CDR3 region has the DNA TGCGCCAGCAGCCCGAAGGGACAGGGGGTGTTCTATGGCTACACCTTC.

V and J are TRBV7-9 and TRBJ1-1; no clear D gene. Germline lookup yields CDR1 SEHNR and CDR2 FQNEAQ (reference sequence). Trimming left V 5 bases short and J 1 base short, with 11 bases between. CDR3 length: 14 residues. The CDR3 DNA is TGTGCCAGCAGCCCAAGGACGGGGAACACTGAAGCTTTCTTT. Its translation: CASSPRTGNTEAFF.